This note documents a single TCR beta chain sequence. The antigen is not known. This record comes from a study of T cell repertoires in cytomegalovirus infection. Study overall: Signatures in public TCR beta sequences pointed to both CMV infection and matching HLA type. Study-level points and caveats: There were HLA-C-restricted CMV-specific TCR beta clonotypes dominating the ex vivo response.

MiXCR was run by TCRdb on the reads, yielding one entry per CDR3 protein. The sample has under 350,000 distinct CDR3 sequences, 22% seen once. The germline V and J ends were trimmed by 0 bases and 5 bases, with 13 bases remaining between them. Germline CDR1 and CDR2: MGHRA and YSYEKL. This CDR3 has 15 residues. The sequence derives from a human donor in good health (CMV status not recorded). Some clones in this sample may be carry-over from other donors' samples. The sequencing here drew on cultured PBMCs, taken from culture after CMV antigen stimulation. V usage is TRBV4-1 and J usage is TRBJ1-1; a possible D gene is TRBD1 (5 bases). The DNA for the CDR3 is TGCGCCAGCAGCCAAGACAGGGAAGGAGGAACTGAAGCTTTCTTT. Its translation is CASSQDREGGTEAFF.